This entry concerns a single T cell receptor beta chain. Its antigen is not known. The sample belongs to a study of T cell responses to AZD1222 COVID-19 vaccine. Study results and caveats: Sampling captured repertoires only after the peak T cell response. Only 5 to 7 AZD1222 recipients tested seropositive at baseline. Vaccination with two AZD1222 doses was followed by a rise in Spike-specific TCR breadth and depth. Clonal diversity was possibly underestimated, and white British individuals and females predominated among donors.

J lost 6 bases, V lost 1 base, and 8 bases had no gene match. The germline V gene encodes CDR1 LGHDT and CDR2 YNNKEL (reference sequence). The CDR3 has 16 residues. Using immunoSEQ multiplex PCR, the repertoire was profiled, and TCRdb retains in-frame clones only, with some absent. The table has over 150,000 clones, 88% seen once. The material sequenced was peripheral blood, taken on day 0 of AZD1222 vaccination. This receptor was taken from an adult in good health. The chain combines TRBV3-1 (or the pseudogene TRBV3-2) with TRBJ1-2; 10 bases align to TRBD1. The CDR3 here is CASSQGAYGTGDGYTF. CDR3 nucleotides: TGTGCCAGCAGCCAAGGGGCCTACGGGACAGGGGATGGCTACACCTTC.